The source of this T cell receptor (beta chain) is a study of shared clonotypes between healthy human individuals (dated by TCRdb to 2018 to 2021). Background for the entire study: The cohort included a few men and a couple of women between 18 and 49 years of age. To estimate repertoire size and how much clonotype sharing occurs between individuals, the study deeply sequenced the blood TCR repertoires of several healthy adults. Leukapheresis yielded between about 0.94 and 10 billion PBMCs per donor. Libraries were prepared and TCR repertoires were sequenced by different laboratories using diverse techniques, in order to increase sequencing depth and limit assay-specific biases. For each donor, three plates each were used for CD4 naive and CD4 memory, two plates were used for CD8 naive, and one plate was used for CD8 memory. Overall study results and their limits: Sampling was restricted to blood, and TCR repertoires in tissue are likely to differ from TCR repertoires in blood. Compared with non-shared clonotypes, clonotypes shared by all four sorted-subset donors had higher generation probabilities. Pairwise subsampling indicated that sequencing depth was expected to affect the degree of clonotype sharing among donors. Sharing across a few donors was observed for 4.5% to 6.5% of naive CD4, over 3% of naive CD8, 2% to 2.5% of memory CD4, and around 0.4% of memory CD8 clonotypes. Because the study included only a small number of donors, the genetic and exposure-history diversity represented was limited. Incomplete sequencing was indicated by rarefaction of sorted-subset datasets, despite the large sequencing depth. Naive subsets generally had larger estimated clonotype richness than memory subsets did.

From its cysteine to its phenylalanine, the CDR3 spans 16 amino acids. The entry retains the CDR3 DNA only, 48 bases that are in frame from base 1. The germline V gene encodes CDR1 SGHRS and CDR2 YFSETQ. For this chain, trimming is 3 bases at the V end and 7 bases at the J end, and the number of junction bases without a gene match is 11. CD8 naive samples were obtained by positive selection for CCR7 among CD45RO-negative cells, yielding a CD45RA+CCR7+ population from which TemRA cells were excluded. Donors were healthy HIV-negative adults with no recently reported acute infections or vaccinations. All donors were Caucasian adults living in Nashville, Tennessee, USA. Blood was collected by leukapheresis, and PBMCs were isolated by Ficoll-Histopaque density gradient centrifugation and then cryopreserved in liquid nitrogen vapor phase. Analytical flow cytometry was used to check the purity and quantity of each magnetically sorted T cell population. Each sorted fraction had its genomic DNA isolated and then quantified by UV absorbance on a Nanodrop 2000c.

With respect to this clone: It lacks a known antigen. Qualities for individual bases were not recorded, and no much larger clone is one base off.

Using the deep immunoSEQ assay, TCR CDR3 regions were amplified from genomic DNA by multiplex PCR. Genomic DNA extracted from each cell subset was distributed evenly over all wells of several immunoSEQ 96-well plates, and each plate served as one replicate. For sorted subsets, 200 to 250 ng of genomic DNA, equivalent to roughly 33,000 T cell genomes, went into each replicate PCR. The purified libraries were quantified using a Qubit 3.0 fluorometer, sized with a Bioanalyzer 2100, and then quantified again using the KAPA Library Quantification kit. Every immunoSEQ 96-well plate was sequenced on a dedicated single-read 150-cycle Illumina NextSeq 550 flow cell. On the study's bioinformatics: The immunoSEQ output contained only junctional sequences without quality scores, so filtering could not match that applied to full-length reads. Sequences were annotated with PyIR, a Python wrapper for IgBLAST v1.9, and V/J genes and CDR3 were assigned using IMGT germline references. Reads were filtered out if the reads had weak V/J assignments (E-value above 1e-6), no CDR3, stop codons, out-of-frame junctions, or ambiguous translated residues. A V3J clonotype was defined by an identical inferred V gene, J gene, and CDR3 amino acid sequence. Percentage overlap between repertoires was calculated by dividing the number of shared unique clonotypes by the size of the smaller repertoire. Richness of each repertoire was evaluated using RTK rarefaction, the Chao1 estimator, and Recon v2.1 estimates of unobserved clonotypes. Generation probabilities for all TCRbeta clonotypes obtained by the gDNA method from a handful of donors were computed using OLGA. The source is immuneACCESS, and TCRdb retained only in-frame sequences with V and J called. Part of the clones is not carried over; for the studies checked, unresolved V genes explain less than half of this, and the remainder is unexplained. D and trimming were read from the DNA, whereas the V and J calls and clone size are those reported in that table. The sample yields about 2 million clones; just under 95% were counted once. 0.85% to 1.3% of the sample comes from the top ten.

The clonotype was recovered from a man aged 18 to 30 in good health. The sequencing sample was made of naive CD8+ T cells sorted from blood. The cell subset or site label corresponds to: CD45RA+CCR7+. Recombination linked TRBV5-1 to TRBJ1-4, with 8 bases aligning to TRBD1. The DNA reads TGCGCCAGCAGCTACGGACAGGGAGGTGATTTTGAAAAACTGTTTTTT. Its translation reads: CASSYGQGGDFEKLFF.